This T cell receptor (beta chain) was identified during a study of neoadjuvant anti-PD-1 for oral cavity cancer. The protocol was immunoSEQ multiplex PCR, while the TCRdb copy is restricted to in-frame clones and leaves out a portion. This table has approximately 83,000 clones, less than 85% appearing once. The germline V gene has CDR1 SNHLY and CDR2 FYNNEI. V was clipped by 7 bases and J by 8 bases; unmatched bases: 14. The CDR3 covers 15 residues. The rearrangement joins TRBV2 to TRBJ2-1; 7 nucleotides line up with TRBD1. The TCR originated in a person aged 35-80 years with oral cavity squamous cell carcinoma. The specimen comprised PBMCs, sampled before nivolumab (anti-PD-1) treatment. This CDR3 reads CASTRDSSGGDEQFF. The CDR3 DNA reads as TGTGCCAGCACTCGGGACAGTAGTGGTGGGGATGAGCAGTTCTTC.